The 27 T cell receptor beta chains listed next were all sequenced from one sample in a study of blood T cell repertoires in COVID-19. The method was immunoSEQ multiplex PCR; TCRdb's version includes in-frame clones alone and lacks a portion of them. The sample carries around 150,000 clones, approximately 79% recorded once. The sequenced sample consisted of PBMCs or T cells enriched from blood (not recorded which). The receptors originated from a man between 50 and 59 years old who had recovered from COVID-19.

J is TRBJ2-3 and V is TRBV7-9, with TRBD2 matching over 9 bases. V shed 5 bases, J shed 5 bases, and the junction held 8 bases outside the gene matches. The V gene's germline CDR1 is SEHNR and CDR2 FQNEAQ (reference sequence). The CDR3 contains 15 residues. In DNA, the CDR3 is TGTGCCAGCAGCCCGCGGGCGGGGGGGGAAGATACGCAGTATTTT. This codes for CASSPRAGGEDTQYF.

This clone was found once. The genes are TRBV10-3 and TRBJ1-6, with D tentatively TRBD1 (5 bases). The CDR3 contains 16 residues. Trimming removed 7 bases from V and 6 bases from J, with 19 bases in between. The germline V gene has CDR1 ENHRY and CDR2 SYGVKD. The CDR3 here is CAINGAGGSTNSPLHF. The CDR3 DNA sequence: TGTGCCATCAACGGCGCGGGGGGAAGTACTAATTCACCCCTCCACTTT.

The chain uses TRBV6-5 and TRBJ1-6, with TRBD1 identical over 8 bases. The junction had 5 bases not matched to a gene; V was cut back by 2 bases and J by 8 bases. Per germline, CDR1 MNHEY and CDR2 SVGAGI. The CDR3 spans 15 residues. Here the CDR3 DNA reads TGTGCCAGCAGTTACGTTTCGACAGGGGATTCACCCCTCCACTTT. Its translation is CASSYVSTGDSPLHF.

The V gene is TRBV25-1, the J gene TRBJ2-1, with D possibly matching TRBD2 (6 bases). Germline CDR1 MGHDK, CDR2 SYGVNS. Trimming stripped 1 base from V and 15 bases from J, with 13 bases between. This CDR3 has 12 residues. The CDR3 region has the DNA TGTGCCAGCAGTGAATCGGGCGGGGACCCGTTCTTC. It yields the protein CASSESGGDPFF.

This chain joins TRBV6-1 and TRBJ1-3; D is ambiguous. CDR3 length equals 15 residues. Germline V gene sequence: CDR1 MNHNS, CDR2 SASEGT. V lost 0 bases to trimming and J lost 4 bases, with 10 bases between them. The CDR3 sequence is CASSEALRRGNTIYF. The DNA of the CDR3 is TGTGCCAGCAGTGAAGCGCTTCGGAGGGGAAACACCATATATTTT.

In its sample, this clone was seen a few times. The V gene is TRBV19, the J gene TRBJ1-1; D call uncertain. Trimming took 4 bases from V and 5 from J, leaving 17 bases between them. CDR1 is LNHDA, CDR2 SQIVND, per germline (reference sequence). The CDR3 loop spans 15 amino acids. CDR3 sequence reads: CASSRLERVGTEAFF. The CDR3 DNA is TGTGCCAGTAGTAGGCTAGAGCGAGTTGGAACTGAAGCTTTCTTT.

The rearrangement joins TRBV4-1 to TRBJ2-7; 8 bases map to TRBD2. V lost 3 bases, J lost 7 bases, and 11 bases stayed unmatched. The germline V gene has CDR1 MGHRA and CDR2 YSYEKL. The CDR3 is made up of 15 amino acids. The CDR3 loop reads CASSHPGGAAWEQYF. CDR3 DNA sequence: TGCGCCAGCAGCCACCCCGGGGGGGCGGCCTGGGAGCAGTACTTC.

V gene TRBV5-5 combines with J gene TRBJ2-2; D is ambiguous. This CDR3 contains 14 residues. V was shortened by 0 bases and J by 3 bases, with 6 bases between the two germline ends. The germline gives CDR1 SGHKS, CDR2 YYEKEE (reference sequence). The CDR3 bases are TGTGCCAGCAGCTTGGACAGCTACACCGGGGAGCTGTTTTTT. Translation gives CASSLDSYTGELFF. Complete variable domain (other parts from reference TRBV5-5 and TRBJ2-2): DAGVTQSPTHLIKTRGQQVTLRCSPISGHKSVSWYQQVLGQGPQFIFQYYEKEERGRGNFPDRFSARQFPNYSSELNVNALLLGDSALYLCASSLDSYTGELFFGEGSRLTVL.

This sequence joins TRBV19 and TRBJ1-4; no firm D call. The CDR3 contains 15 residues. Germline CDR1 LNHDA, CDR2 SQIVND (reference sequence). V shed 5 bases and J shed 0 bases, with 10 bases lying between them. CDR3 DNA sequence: TGTGCCAGTAGTCTGCAGGTTGCAACTAATGAAAAACTGTTTTTT. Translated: CASSLQVATNEKLFF.

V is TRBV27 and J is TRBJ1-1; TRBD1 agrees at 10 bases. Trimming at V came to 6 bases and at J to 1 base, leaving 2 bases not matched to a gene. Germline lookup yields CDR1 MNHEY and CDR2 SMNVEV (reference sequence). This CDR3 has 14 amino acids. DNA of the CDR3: TGTGCCAGCAGACGGGACAGGGGGAACACTGAAGCTTTCTTT. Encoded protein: CASRRDRGNTEAFF.

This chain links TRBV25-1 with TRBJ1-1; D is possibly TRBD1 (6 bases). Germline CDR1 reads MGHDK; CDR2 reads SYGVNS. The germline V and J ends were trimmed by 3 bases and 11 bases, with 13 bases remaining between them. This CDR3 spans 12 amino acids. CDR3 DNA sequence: TGTGCCAGCAGTGATTATCCAGGGGCTGCTTTCTTT. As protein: CASSDYPGAAFF.

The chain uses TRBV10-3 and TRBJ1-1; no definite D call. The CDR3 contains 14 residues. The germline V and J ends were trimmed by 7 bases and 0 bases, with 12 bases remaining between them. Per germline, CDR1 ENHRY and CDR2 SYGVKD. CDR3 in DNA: TGTGCCATCACCGAAAGGAGCCTGAACACTGAAGCTTTCTTT. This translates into CAITERSLNTEAFF.

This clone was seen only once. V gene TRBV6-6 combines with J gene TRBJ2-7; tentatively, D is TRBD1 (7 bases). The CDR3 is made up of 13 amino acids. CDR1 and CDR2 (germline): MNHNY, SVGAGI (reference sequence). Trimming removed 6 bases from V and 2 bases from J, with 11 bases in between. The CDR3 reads CASSRGTAYEQYF. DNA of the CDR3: TGTGCCAGCAGCCGCGGGACAGCCTACGAGCAGTACTTC.

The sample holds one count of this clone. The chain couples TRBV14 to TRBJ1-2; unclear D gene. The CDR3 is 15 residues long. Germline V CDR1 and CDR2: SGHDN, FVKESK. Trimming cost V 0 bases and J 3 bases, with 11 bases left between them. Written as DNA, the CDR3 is TGTGCCAGCAGCCAAGACAGAGCGCGCGACTATGGCTACACCTTC. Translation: CASSQDRARDYGYTF.

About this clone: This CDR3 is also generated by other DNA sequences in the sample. CDR3 DNA: TGCGCCAGCAGCTTGGGTCGGGGGGGCGGTGAAGCTTTCTTT. Protein sequence: CASSLGRGGGEAFF. The chain uses TRBV5-1 and TRBJ1-1, with D maybe TRBD1 (6 bases). The CDR3 contains 14 residues. Per germline, CDR1 SGHRS and CDR2 YFSETQ. V dropped 0 bases and J dropped 7 bases, with 13 bases sitting between them.

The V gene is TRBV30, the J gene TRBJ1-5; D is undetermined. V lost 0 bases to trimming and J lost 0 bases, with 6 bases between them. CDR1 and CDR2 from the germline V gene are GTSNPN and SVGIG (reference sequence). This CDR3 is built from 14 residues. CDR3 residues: CAWSVHISNQPQHF. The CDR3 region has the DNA TGTGCCTGGAGTGTACACATTAGCAATCAGCCCCAGCATTTT.

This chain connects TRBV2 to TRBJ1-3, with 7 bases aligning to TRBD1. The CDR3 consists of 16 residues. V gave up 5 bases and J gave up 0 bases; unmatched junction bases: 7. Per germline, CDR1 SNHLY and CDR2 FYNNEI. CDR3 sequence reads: CASSWGTVSSGNTIYF. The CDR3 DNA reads TGTGCCAGCAGTTGGGGGACAGTGAGCTCTGGAAACACCATATATTTT.

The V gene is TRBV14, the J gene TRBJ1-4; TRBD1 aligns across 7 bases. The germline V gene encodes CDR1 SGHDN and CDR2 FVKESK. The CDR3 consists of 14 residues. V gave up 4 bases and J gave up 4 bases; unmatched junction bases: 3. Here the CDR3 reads CASSRDSVNEKLFF. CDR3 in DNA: TGTGCCAGCAGCCGGGACAGTGTTAATGAAAAACTGTTTTTT.

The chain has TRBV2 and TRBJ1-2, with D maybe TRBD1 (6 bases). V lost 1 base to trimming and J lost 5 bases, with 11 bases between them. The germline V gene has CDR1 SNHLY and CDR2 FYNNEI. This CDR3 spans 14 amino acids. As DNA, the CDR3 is TGTGCCAGCAGTGAAGTGGGCAGGGGTTATGGCTACACCTTC. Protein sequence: CASSEVGRGYGYTF.

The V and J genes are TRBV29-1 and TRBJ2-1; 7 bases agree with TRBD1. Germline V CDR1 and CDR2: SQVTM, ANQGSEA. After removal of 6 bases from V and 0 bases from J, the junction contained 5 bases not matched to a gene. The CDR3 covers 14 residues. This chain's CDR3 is CSVGTADSYNEQFF. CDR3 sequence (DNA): TGCAGCGTCGGGACAGCAGACTCCTACAATGAGCAGTTCTTC.

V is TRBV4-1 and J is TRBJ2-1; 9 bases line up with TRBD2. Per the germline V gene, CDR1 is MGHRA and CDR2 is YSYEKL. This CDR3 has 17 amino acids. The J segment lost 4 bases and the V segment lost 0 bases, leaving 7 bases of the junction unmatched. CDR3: CASSQEPLAGLYNEQFF. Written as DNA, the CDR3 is TGCGCCAGCAGCCAAGAACCCCTAGCGGGGCTATACAATGAGCAGTTCTTC.

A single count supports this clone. This CDR3 is CASRPGGNYGYTF. The CDR3 nucleotides are TGTGCCAGCAGACCAGGAGGAAACTATGGCTACACCTTC. The chain joins TRBV6-5 to TRBJ1-2; no clear D gene. V was trimmed by 6 bases and J by 2 bases, leaving 10 bases between them. Germline-derived CDR1 and CDR2 are MNHEY and SVGAGI. The CDR3 runs to 13 residues.

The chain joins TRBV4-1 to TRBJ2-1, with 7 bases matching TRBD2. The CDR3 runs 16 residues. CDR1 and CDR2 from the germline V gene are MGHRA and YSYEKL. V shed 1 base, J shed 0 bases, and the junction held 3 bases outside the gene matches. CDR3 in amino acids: CASSQVPGGSYNEQFF. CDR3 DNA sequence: TGCGCCAGCAGCCAAGTTCCGGGGGGCTCCTACAATGAGCAGTTCTTC.

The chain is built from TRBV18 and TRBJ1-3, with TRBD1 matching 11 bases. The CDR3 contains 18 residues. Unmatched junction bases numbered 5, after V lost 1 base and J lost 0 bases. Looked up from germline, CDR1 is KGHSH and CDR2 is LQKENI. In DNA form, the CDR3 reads TGTGCCAGCTCACCACTTGGACAGGGGGCGCGCTCTGGAAACACCATATATTTT. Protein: CASSPLGQGARSGNTIYF.

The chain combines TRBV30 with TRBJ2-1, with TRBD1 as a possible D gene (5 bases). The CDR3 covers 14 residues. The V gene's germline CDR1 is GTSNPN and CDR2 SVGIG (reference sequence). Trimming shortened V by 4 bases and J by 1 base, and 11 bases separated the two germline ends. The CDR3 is CAWIRVGSYNEQFF. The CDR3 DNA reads TGTGCCTGGATCAGGGTAGGGTCCTACAATGAGCAGTTCTTC.

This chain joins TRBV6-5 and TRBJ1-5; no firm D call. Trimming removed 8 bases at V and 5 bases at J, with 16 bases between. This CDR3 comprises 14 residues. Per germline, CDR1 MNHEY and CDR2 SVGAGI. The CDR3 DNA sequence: TGTGCCAGCGGGGTGGCGGGGAAGGATCAGCCCCAGCATTTT. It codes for CASGVAGKDQPQHF.

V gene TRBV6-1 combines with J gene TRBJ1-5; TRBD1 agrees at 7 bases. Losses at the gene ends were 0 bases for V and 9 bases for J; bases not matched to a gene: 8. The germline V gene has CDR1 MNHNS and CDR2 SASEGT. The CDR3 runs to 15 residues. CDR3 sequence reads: CASSEAWTGQGPQHF. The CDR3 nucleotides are TGTGCCAGCAGTGAAGCTTGGACAGGCCAGGGGCCCCAGCATTTT.